This is a list of T cell receptor beta chains from one sample in a study of graft-versus-host responses after intestinal transplantation. Assay: immunoSEQ multiplex PCR; the TCRdb copy retains only in-frame clones and omits some. The table includes 16,000 or so clones, 95% detected once. The material was PBMCs, obtained 23 days after intestinal transplant. These receptors came from a human patient who received an intestinal transplant, so some T cells may come from the graft donor. Each CDR3 is given with its conserved first and last residue. A D gene is named only where the DNA matches it firmly. Only part of the rows carry a size: once, few, many, or a class if the clone is expanded.

TRBV27,.,TRBD1,TRBJ1-5,CASSPAWTGPIGQPQHF,TGTGCCAGCAGTCCTGCGTGGACAGGGCCGATAGGACAGCCCCAGCATTTT
TRBV21-1,.,.,TRBJ2-4,CASSRRRWTGPPLAKNIQYF,TGTGCCAGCAGCCGACGTCGGTGGACAGGGCCGCCACTAGCCAAAAACATTCAGTACTTC
TRBV27,.,.,TRBJ1-5,CASSLATGNQPQHF,TGTGCCAGCAGTTTAGCCACTGGCAATCAGCCCCAGCATTTT
TRBV5-6,.,.,TRBJ2-6,CASSLDPSSGANVLTF,TGTGCCAGCAGCTTGGACCCCAGCTCTGGGGCCAACGTCCTGACTTTC
TRBV29-1,.,.,TRBJ2-3,CSVAGAMGTDTQYF,TGCAGCGTGGCTGGGGCAATGGGAACAGATACGCAGTATTTT
TRBV2,.,TRBD2,TRBJ2-7,CASRTTSGLYEQYF,TGTGCCAGCAGGACCACTAGCGGGCTCTACGAGCAGTACTTC
TRBV7-9,.,.,TRBJ2-7,CASSLESRLVLQYF,TGTGCCAGCAGCTTAGAATCCAGACTAGTCTTGCAGTACTTC
TRBV25-1,.,TRBD2,TRBJ2-1,CASSEYFLAGFDNEQFF,TGTGCCAGCAGTGAATATTTCCTAGCGGGATTCGACAATGAGCAGTTCTTC
TRBV15,.,.,TRBJ1-1,CATSRDIHTEAFF,TGTGCCACCAGCAGAGATATACACACTGAAGCTTTCTTT
TRBV6-1,.,TRBD1,TRBJ2-5,CASSERTGGQETQYF,TGTGCCAGCAGTGAAAGGACAGGGGGCCAAGAGACCCAGTACTTC
TRBV28,.,.,TRBJ1-1,CASRQGSIEAFF,TGTGCCAGCAGACAGGGTAGCATTGAAGCTTTCTTT
TRBV4-1,.,TRBD2,TRBJ2-5,CASSQGHGTSGETQYF,TGCGCCAGCAGCCAAGGGCACGGGACTAGCGGAGAGACCCAGTACTTC
TRBV5-1,.,TRBD2,TRBJ2-7,CASSLGLAGEEEQYF,TGCGCCAGCAGCCTAGGACTAGCGGGGGAAGAAGAGCAGTACTTC
TRBV6-1,.,TRBD2,TRBJ2-2,CASSEIGVAGGVTGELFF,TGTGCCAGCAGTGAAATTGGGGTAGCGGGAGGAGTTACCGGGGAGCTGTTTTTT
TRBV15,.,TRBD2,TRBJ2-7,CATSPRTQLAGTYEQYF,TGTGCCACCAGCCCCCGAACCCAACTAGCGGGAACCTACGAGCAGTACTTC
TRBV18,.,.,TRBJ1-1,CASSPSVPEAFF,TGTGCCAGCTCACCGAGTGTGCCTGAAGCTTTCTTT
TRBV6-5,.,.,TRBJ2-7,CASSYSLRGDYEQYF,TGTGCCAGCAGTTACTCTCTCAGGGGGGACTACGAGCAGTACTTC
TRBV7-6,.,.,TRBJ2-1,CASSLGVQRFLNEQFF,TGTGCCAGCAGCTTAGGGGTTCAGCGTTTTCTCAATGAGCAGTTCTTC
TRBV9,once,.,TRBJ2-1,CASSVAGENYNEQFF,TGTGCCAGCAGCGTAGCGGGAGAAAACTACAATGAGCAGTTCTTC
TRBV6-5,.,.,TRBJ2-7,CASSYWQGSSYEQYF,TGTGCCAGCAGTTACTGGCAGGGGTCCTCCTACGAGCAGTACTTC
TRBV27,.,.,TRBJ2-3,CASSFGSDTQYF,TGTGCCAGCAGTTTCGGGTCAGATACGCAGTATTTT
TRBV12-5,.,.,TRBJ1-4,CASGLPADGDEKLFF,TGTGCTAGTGGTTTGCCGGCAGACGGGGATGAAAAACTGTTTTTT
TRBV5-1,.,TRBD1,TRBJ2-7,CASSSTGGLAYEQYF,TGCGCCAGCAGCTCAACAGGGGGGTTGGCCTACGAGCAGTACTTC
TRBV19,.,TRBD1,TRBJ1-6,CASRTPGQGTPPLHF,TGTGCCAGTCGGACCCCGGGACAGGGGACTCCACCCCTCCACTTT
TRBV11-3,.,.,TRBJ2-7,CASSLAGSDEQYF,TGTGCCAGCAGCTTAGCGGGATCAGACGAGCAGTACTTC
TRBV7-9,.,TRBD2,TRBJ2-3,CASSLIRLADVGSTDTQYF,TGTGCCAGCAGCTTAATCCGACTAGCGGATGTCGGGAGCACAGATACGCAGTATTTT
TRBV9,few,TRBD1,TRBJ2-2,CASSVGQGVIAGELFF,TGTGCCAGCAGCGTTGGGCAGGGGGTTATAGCCGGGGAGCTGTTTTTT
TRBV19,.,.,TRBJ1-1,CASMRTPGGAGTEAFF,TGTGCCAGTATGAGAACCCCAGGAGGGGCGGGGACTGAAGCTTTCTTT
TRBV6-9,.,.,TRBJ2-7,CASSYQADLSYEQYF,TGTGCCAGCAGTTACCAAGCGGACCTGTCCTACGAGCAGTACTTC
TRBV7-9,few,.,TRBJ1-4,CASSLVQARNEKLFF,TGTGCCAGCAGCTTAGTTCAGGCGCGTAATGAAAAACTGTTTTTT
TRBV5-1,.,TRBD1,TRBJ1-1,CASSWKIGQGDTEAFF,TGCGCCAGCAGCTGGAAAATTGGACAGGGTGACACTGAAGCTTTCTTT
TRBV19,.,.,TRBJ1-1,CASSGQLYTEAFF,TGTGCCAGTAGTGGCCAGCTCTACACTGAAGCTTTCTTT
TRBV25-1,.,.,TRBJ1-1,CASSVTTGNTEAFF,TGTGCCAGCAGTGTTACGACGGGGAACACTGAAGCTTTCTTT
TRBV27,.,TRBD1,TRBJ1-2,CASRTTGAGYGYTF,TGTGCCAGCAGGACGACAGGGGCCGGCTATGGCTACACCTTC
TRBV6-1,.,.,TRBJ1-5,CASSMDSSSNQPQHF,TGTGCCAGCAGCATGGACAGTAGCAGCAATCAGCCCCAGCATTTT
TRBV18,.,TRBD1,TRBJ1-1,CASSPYAPGQGATEAFF,TGTGCCAGCTCCCCCTACGCCCCGGGACAGGGGGCCACTGAAGCTTTCTTT
TRBV7-9,once,.,TRBJ2-3,CASSAQLKEYTDTQYF,TGTGCCAGCAGCGCCCAATTGAAGGAGTACACAGATACGCAGTATTTT
TRBV4-1,.,TRBD2,TRBJ2-2,CASSLSSGHTGELFF,TGCGCCAGCAGCCTTTCTAGCGGACACACCGGGGAGCTGTTTTTT
TRBV5-1,.,TRBD2,TRBJ2-7,CASSFNPAGTYEQYF,TGCGCCAGCAGCTTTAATCCAGCGGGAACCTACGAGCAGTACTTC